The 24 T cell receptor beta chains below were found in one sample sequenced in a study of human T cells and chemical hapten exposure. Time point denoted: pre-sensitization, week 0. Regarding treatment: therapeutic diphenylcyclopropenone sensitization with weekly scalp DPC. MiXCR, run by TCRdb on the RACE reads, gives a single entry per CDR3 protein. The sample comprises 200,000 to 300,000 distinct CDR3 sequences, about 8.1% of which are singletons, and roughly 2.5% rests with the top ten. Sequenced material: whole blood, taken in connection with sensitization to the hapten diphenylcyclopropenone (DPC). Source of these receptors: a woman between 40 and 50 years old with alopecia areata. Some clones in this sample may be carry-over from other donors' samples.

In this sample, this clonotype turned up a few times. The rearrangement uses TRBV7-9 and TRBJ2-3; TRBD1 matches at 8 bases. CDR3 length: 18 amino acids. The J segment lost 2 bases and the V segment lost 0 bases, leaving 10 bases of the junction unmatched. Germline V lookup: CDR1 SEHNR, CDR2 FQNEAQ (reference sequence). CDR3 sequence: CASSLATWTGRDTDTQYF. The DNA for the CDR3 is TGTGCCAGCAGCTTAGCTACATGGACAGGGCGAGACACAGATACGCAGTATTTT.

This chain connects TRBV6-5 to TRBJ2-3, with TRBD2 matching 10 bases. The J segment lost 6 bases and the V segment lost 2 bases, leaving 5 bases of the junction unmatched. Germline values: CDR1 MNHEY, CDR2 SVGAGI. This CDR3 is built from 15 residues. For the CDR3, the DNA is TGTGCCAGCAGTTACGAGCGGGAGGGCCGCGATACGCAGTATTTT. Translation gives CASSYEREGRDTQYF.

This clonotype was seen a few times. The chain is built from TRBV4-2 and TRBJ2-7, with D perhaps TRBD1 or TRBD2 (5 bases each). V was shortened by 2 bases and J by 5 bases, with 16 bases between the two germline ends. Germline lookup yields CDR1 LGHNA and CDR2 YNFKEQ. The CDR3 is 15 amino acids. The CDR3 is CASSQSLNGGNEQYF. The CDR3 DNA reads TGTGCCAGCAGCCAATCGCTAAATGGGGGAAACGAGCAGTACTTC.

Many counts were recorded for this clonotype. J is TRBJ2-1 and V is TRBV9, with 11 bases matching TRBD2. This CDR3 is 15 amino acids long. Losses at the gene ends were 3 bases for V and 9 bases for J; bases not matched to a gene: 8. Per the germline V gene, CDR1 is SGDLS and CDR2 is YYNGEE. The CDR3 spells CASSATSGARTEQFF. The CDR3 coding sequence is TGTGCCAGCAGCGCGACTAGCGGGGCCAGGACTGAGCAGTTCTTC.

This clonotype has at least ten counts. V and J are TRBV10-3 and TRBJ2-5, with 8 bases identical to TRBD1. Per the germline V gene, CDR1 is ENHRY and CDR2 is SYGVKD. The CDR3 has 14 residues. J was trimmed by 5 bases and V by 6 bases; bases with no gene match: 8. The CDR3 DNA reads TGTGCCATCAGACCTTCGACAGGGGACGAGACCCAGTACTTC. Protein: CAIRPSTGDETQYF.

This clonotype was observed many times. The chain is built from TRBV10-3 and TRBJ1-3; D perhaps matches TRBD1 (5 bases). Trimming shortened V by 4 bases and J by 4 bases, and 11 bases separated the two germline ends. CDR1 is ENHRY and CDR2 is SYGVKD in the germline V gene. CDR3 length: 14 residues. This CDR3 is CAISGQGGGNTIYF. DNA for the CDR3: TGTGCCATCAGTGGCCAGGGCGGCGGAAACACCATATATTTT.

This clonotype was found a few times. The V and J genes are TRBV5-1 and TRBJ2-5; D is ambiguous. Trimming cost V 3 bases and J 1 base, with 10 bases left between them. Germline CDR1 SGHRS, CDR2 YFSETQ. The CDR3 length is 14 residues. Here the CDR3 reads CASSSHRAQETQYF. The CDR3 bases are TGCGCCAGCAGCTCGCACAGAGCCCAAGAGACCCAGTACTTC.

The chain combines TRBV20-1 with TRBJ1-1; D remains ambiguous. CDR3 length equals 13 residues. Germline V gene sequence: CDR1 DFQATT, CDR2 SNEGSKA (reference sequence). Between the trimmed V and J ends, which lost 4 bases and 1 base, there was a span of 10 bases. The CDR3 DNA is TGCAGTGCTAACTCAGAGGCGAACACTGAAGCTTTCTTT. Its protein product is CSANSEANTEAFF.

The rearrangement uses TRBV27 and TRBJ2-7, with a possible D match to TRBD1 (5 bases). The germline V gene has CDR1 MNHEY and CDR2 SMNVEV (reference sequence). This CDR3 is 14 amino acids long. With 4 bases removed from V and 2 bases from J, the gap between germline ends came to 12 bases. CDR3 in amino acids: CASSWLGAPYEQYF. In nucleotides, the CDR3 is TGTGCCAGCAGTTGGCTTGGGGCCCCCTACGAGCAGTACTTC.

Ten or more counts support this clonotype. The chain employs TRBV12-3 or TRBV12-4 and TRBJ2-1; D might be TRBD1 or TRBD2, each matching 5 bases. The V end was cut by 3 bases, the J end by 0 bases, with 9 bases between. This CDR3 spans 15 amino acids. The CDR3 loop is CASSLPGSSYNEQFF. The DNA of the CDR3 is TGTGCCAGCAGTTTGCCAGGGAGCTCCTACAATGAGCAGTTCTTC.

This clonotype was counted a few times. The chain's CDR3 is CASSEAGTSGRYEQYF. CDR3 sequence (DNA): TGTGCCAGCAGTGAAGCGGGGACTAGCGGGAGGTACGAGCAGTACTTC. The genes are TRBV6-1 and TRBJ2-7; 15 bases match TRBD2. The CDR3 length is 16 residues. The junction had 1 base not matched to a gene; V was cut back by 0 bases and J by 4 bases. Per the germline V gene, CDR1 is MNHNS and CDR2 is SASEGT.

This clonotype was counted at least ten times. The chain combines TRBV4-1 with TRBJ2-1, with D uncertain. The CDR3 is 14 amino acids. V was trimmed by 0 bases and J by 9 bases, leaving 12 bases between them. CDR1 MGHRA and CDR2 YSYEKL come from the germline V gene. The CDR3 DNA sequence: TGCGCCAGCAGCCAAGATTGGAGTATTCTTGAGCAGTTCTTC. Translated, it gives CASSQDWSILEQFF.

This clonotype was counted once. The V call is TRBV9, the J call TRBJ2-5; no definite D call. V lost 4 bases to trimming and J lost 1 base, with 14 bases between them. Per germline, CDR1 SGDLS and CDR2 YYNGEE. CDR3 length: 15 residues. The CDR3 is CASSPAGGVQETQYF. Here the CDR3 DNA reads TGTGCCAGCAGCCCCGCTGGCGGAGTCCAAGAGACCCAGTACTTC.

The sample holds many counts of this clonotype. The CDR3 reads CSASGGYGYTF. DNA for the CDR3: TGCAGTGCTAGTGGGGGATATGGCTACACCTTC. The chain uses TRBV20-1 and TRBJ1-2; tentatively, D is TRBD1 (5 bases). V dropped 3 bases and J dropped 5 bases, with 7 bases sitting between them. The germline gives CDR1 DFQATT, CDR2 SNEGSKA (reference sequence). CDR3 length: 11 amino acids.

The V and J genes are TRBV18 and TRBJ2-1; weak D call: TRBD2 (5 bases). V shed 3 bases and J shed 5 bases, with 17 bases lying between them. From germline, CDR1 is KGHSH and CDR2 LQKENI. The CDR3 has 16 residues. Written as DNA, the CDR3 is TGTGCCAGCTCACCCCTTCTCTCGGGAAGGGACAATGAGCAGTTCTTC. Its protein is CASSPLLSGRDNEQFF.

The chain links TRBV5-1 to TRBJ1-5, with unresolved D. The CDR3 runs to 16 residues. Germline CDR1 SGHRS, CDR2 YFSETQ. Trimming stripped 0 bases from V and 2 bases from J, with 12 bases between. The CDR3 reads CASSLGSGLGNQPQHF. In nucleotides, the CDR3 is TGCGCCAGCAGCTTGGGATCGGGTCTGGGCAATCAGCCCCAGCATTTT.

In its sample, this clonotype was seen many times. The chain is built from TRBV28 and TRBJ1-1; D is undetermined. Germline V gives CDR1 MDHEN, CDR2 SYDVKM. V dropped 3 bases and J dropped 1 base, with 6 bases sitting between them. CDR3 length equals 13 residues. The CDR3 protein is CASSFPANTEAFF. In nucleotides, the CDR3 is TGTGCCAGCAGTTTCCCAGCGAACACTGAAGCTTTCTTT.

The chain uses TRBV29-1 and TRBJ1-2, with D possibly matching TRBD1 (5 bases). Trimming left V 6 bases short and J 8 bases short, with 16 bases between. Germline loops: CDR1 SQVTM, CDR2 ANQGSEA. The CDR3 contains 12 residues. In DNA form, the CDR3 reads TGCAGCGTCCCCTCCCGGACATCCGGCTACACCTTC. Encoded protein: CSVPSRTSGYTF.

This clonotype was observed at least ten times. The J gene is TRBJ2-5, the V gene TRBV12-3 or TRBV12-4; TRBD2 agrees at 9 bases. The CDR3 contains 15 residues. The J segment lost 5 bases and the V segment lost 4 bases, leaving 8 bases of the junction unmatched. The CDR3 is CASSSAGGRRETQYF. The CDR3 nucleotides read TGTGCCAGCAGTTCCGCGGGGGGGCGCAGGGAGACCCAGTACTTC.

This clonotype was seen a handful of times. J is TRBJ1-3 and V is TRBV12-3 or TRBV12-4; 8 nucleotides match TRBD1. Trimming removed 7 bases from V and 6 bases from J; junction bases left unmatched: 11. This CDR3 is 15 amino acids long. Written as DNA, the CDR3 is TGTGCCAGCAACCTAAGGACAGGGATAGTAAACACCATATATTTT. The encoded protein is CASNLRTGIVNTIYF.

In this sample, this clonotype turned up many times. The chain combines TRBV5-1 with TRBJ2-1; 8 positions agree with TRBD2. The length of the CDR3 is 14 residues. The trim removed 4 bases at V and 10 bases at J, leaving 10 bases unmatched. CDR1 is SGHRS, CDR2 YFSETQ, per germline. CDR3 sequence reads: CASSTGRGEGEQFF. The CDR3 DNA follows: TGCGCCAGCAGCACCGGGAGGGGTGAGGGGGAGCAGTTCTTC.

This clonotype was seen ten or more times. The chain recombines TRBV6-4 with TRBJ1-6, with D possibly TRBD1 on 5 matching bases. This CDR3 is built from 14 residues. Germline CDR1 reads MRHNA; CDR2 reads SNTAGT. Trimming cost V 3 bases and J 2 bases, with 5 bases left between them. CDR3 coding DNA: TGTGCCAGCAGTGAGGACACCTATAATTCACCCCTCCACTTT. Translation: CASSEDTYNSPLHF.

This clonotype has ten or more counts. The chain recombines TRBV15 with TRBJ1-1; D unresolved. The V gene's germline CDR1 is LNHNV and CDR2 YYDKDF (reference sequence). Trimming left V 2 bases short and J 2 bases short, with 9 bases between. CDR3 length: 14 residues. The CDR3 sequence: CATSRSQINTEAFF. In DNA form, the CDR3 reads TGTGCCACCAGCAGATCACAGATTAACACTGAAGCTTTCTTT.

Many counts were recorded for this clonotype. This chain connects TRBV5-4 to TRBJ2-2; 8 bases line up with TRBD2. In germline, CDR1 is SGHNT, CDR2 YYREEE (reference sequence). V was pared by 2 bases and J by 4 bases, with 10 bases of the junction left unmatched. This CDR3 is built from 17 residues. CDR3 DNA: TGTGCCAGCAGCTTCCCGGGGGGGGAAGGTATCACCGGGGAGCTGTTTTTT. Its translation: CASSFPGGEGITGELFF. Combining the CDR3 with reference TRBV5-4 and TRBJ2-2 gives the whole variable domain ETGVTQSPTHLIKTRGQQVTLRCSSQSGHNTVSWYQQALGQGPQFIFQYYREEENGRGNFPPRFSGLQFPNYSSELNVNALELDDSALYLCASSFPGGEGITGELFFGEGSRLTVL.